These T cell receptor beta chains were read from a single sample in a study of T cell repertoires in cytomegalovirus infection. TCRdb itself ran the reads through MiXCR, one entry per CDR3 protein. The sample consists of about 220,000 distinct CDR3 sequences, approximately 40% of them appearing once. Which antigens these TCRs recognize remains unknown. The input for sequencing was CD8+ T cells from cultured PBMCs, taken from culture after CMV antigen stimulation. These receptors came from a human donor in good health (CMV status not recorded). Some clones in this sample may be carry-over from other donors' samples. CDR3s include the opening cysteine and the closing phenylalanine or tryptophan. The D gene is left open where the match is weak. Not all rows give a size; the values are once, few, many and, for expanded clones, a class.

CASSPPGLAGTGELFF | TGTGCCAGTAGCCCCCCGGGACTAGCGGGGACCGGGGAGCTGTTTTTT | TRBV19 | TRBD2 | 16 | TRBJ2-2 | NA
CASSLDSGGDEQYF | TGTGCCAGCAGCTTGGATAGCGGGGGCGACGAGCAGTACTTC | TRBV7-2 | TRBD2 | 14 | TRBJ2-7 | NA
CASSLGYTEAFF | TGTGCCAGCAGCTTGGGGTACACTGAAGCTTTCTTT | TRBV7-9 | NA | 12 | TRBJ1-1 | few
CASSLSLAGGPNEQFF | TGTGCCAGCAGCTTATCACTAGCGGGAGGGCCCAATGAGCAGTTCTTC | TRBV7-8 | TRBD2 | 16 | TRBJ2-1 | many
CAWSPGGELFF | TGTGCCTGGAGTCCAGGGGGGGAGCTGTTTTTT | TRBV30 | NA | 11 | TRBJ2-2 | NA
CASSEGQGAYNEQFF | TGTGCCAGCAGCGAGGGACAGGGGGCTTACAATGAGCAGTTCTTC | TRBV7-6 | TRBD1 | 15 | TRBJ2-1 | many
CASSQGRSGTSGYNEQFF | TGTGCCAGCAGCCAAGGCCGATCCGGGACTAGCGGTTACAATGAGCAGTTCTTC | TRBV4-2 | TRBD2 | 18 | TRBJ2-1 | NA
CASSPDSQETQYF | TGTGCCAGCAGCCCTGACAGTCAAGAGACCCAGTACTTC | TRBV7-3 | NA | 13 | TRBJ2-5 | few
CASSEGARSKETQYF | TGTGCCAGCAGTGAAGGTGCCAGGAGTAAAGAGACCCAGTACTTC | TRBV2 | NA | 15 | TRBJ2-5 | few
CASSGTQMGANEKLFF | TGTGCCAGCAGCGGAACTCAAATGGGAGCTAATGAAAAACTGTTTTTT | TRBV11-2 | NA | 16 | TRBJ1-4 | NA
CASSIGVGHTEAFF | TGTGCCAGTAGTATCGGGGTTGGGCACACTGAAGCTTTCTTT | TRBV19 | NA | 14 | TRBJ1-1 | NA
CASSFRSQPNEQFF | TGTGCCAGCAGTTTTAGGTCGCAACCCAATGAGCAGTTCTTC | TRBV27 | NA | 14 | TRBJ2-1 | NA
CASSSPMIGGGAYNEQFF | TGTGCCAGCAGCTCACCTATGATTGGCGGGGGTGCGTACAATGAGCAGTTCTTC | TRBV11-2 | TRBD2 | 18 | TRBJ2-1 | few
CASSWGTGTRYEQYF | TGTGCCAGCAGTTGGGGGACAGGGACACGCTACGAGCAGTACTTC | TRBV12-3/TRBV12-4 | TRBD1 | 15 | TRBJ2-7 | NA
CASSYSRASGRESTDTQYF | TGTGCCAGCAGTTACTCGAGGGCTAGCGGGAGGGAGAGCACAGATACGCAGTATTTT | TRBV6-5 | TRBD2 | 19 | TRBJ2-3 | NA
CASSLGGTGVGYGYTF | TGTGCCAGCAGCTTAGGCGGGACAGGGGTCGGCTATGGCTACACCTTC | TRBV7-8 | TRBD1 | 16 | TRBJ1-2 | few